This TCR beta chain stems from a study of identifying expanded T cells in peripheral blood. On this clone itself: Antigen specificity is unknown.

Some clones are missing from TCRdb's copy, which holds only in-frame ones; the method was immunoSEQ multiplex PCR. In the table there are 50,000 or so clones, roughly 90% of which are singletons. Collection occurred without any documented infections or immune events in donors. The CDR3 sequence is 15 residues long. V gave up 0 bases and J gave up 2 bases, with 11 bases separating them. The V gene's germline CDR1 is LNHNV and CDR2 YYDKDF (reference sequence). Study results and limitations: Clone count variance between roughly 2-week samples rose with total template count. Differentially abundant clones: 0.95 to 1.5 between replicates, around 16 at approximately 13 days, 18 to 20 at four.

The receptor was isolated from a person between 18 and 75 years old in good health. What was sequenced was blood. The gene calls are TRBV15 and TRBJ2-7; possibly TRBD2 for D (5 bases). The CDR3 is CATSRDRPGTYEQYF. The CDR3 DNA reads TGTGCCACCAGCAGAGATCGTCCGGGAACCTACGAGCAGTACTTC.